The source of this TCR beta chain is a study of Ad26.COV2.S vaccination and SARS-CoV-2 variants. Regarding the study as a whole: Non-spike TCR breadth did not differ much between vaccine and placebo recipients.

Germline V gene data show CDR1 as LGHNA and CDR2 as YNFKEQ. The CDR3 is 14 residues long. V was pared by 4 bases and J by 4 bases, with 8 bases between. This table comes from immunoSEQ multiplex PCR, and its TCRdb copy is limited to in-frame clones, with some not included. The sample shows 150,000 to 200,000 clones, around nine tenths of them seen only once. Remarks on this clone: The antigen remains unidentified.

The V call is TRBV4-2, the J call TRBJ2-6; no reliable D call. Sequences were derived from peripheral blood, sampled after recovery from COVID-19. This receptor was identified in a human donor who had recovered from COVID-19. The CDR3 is CASSPFVGANVLTF. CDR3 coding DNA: TGTGCCAGCAGCCCTTTCGTAGGGGCCAACGTCCTGACTTTC.